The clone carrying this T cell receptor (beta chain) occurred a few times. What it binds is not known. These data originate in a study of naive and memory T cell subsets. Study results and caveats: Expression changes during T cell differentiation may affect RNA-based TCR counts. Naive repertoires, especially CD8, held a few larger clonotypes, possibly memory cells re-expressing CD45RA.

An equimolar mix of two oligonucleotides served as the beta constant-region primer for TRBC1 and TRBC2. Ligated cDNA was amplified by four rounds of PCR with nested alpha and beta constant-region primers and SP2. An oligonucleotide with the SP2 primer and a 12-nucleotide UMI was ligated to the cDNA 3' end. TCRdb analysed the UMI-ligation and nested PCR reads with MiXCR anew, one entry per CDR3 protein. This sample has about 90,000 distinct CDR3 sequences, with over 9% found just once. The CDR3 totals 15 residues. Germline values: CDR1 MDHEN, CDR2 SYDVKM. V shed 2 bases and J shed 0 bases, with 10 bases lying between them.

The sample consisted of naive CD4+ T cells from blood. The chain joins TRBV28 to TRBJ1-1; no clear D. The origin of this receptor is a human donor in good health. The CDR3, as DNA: TGTGCCAGCAGTTTAAGACCCCCATTGAACACTGAAGCTTTCTTT. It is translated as CASSLRPPLNTEAFF.